This section outlines one T cell receptor (beta chain) sequence together with its context. Its antigen is unknown. CDR1 is SNHLY, CDR2 FYNNEI, per germline. The CDR3 spans 13 residues. V shed 7 bases and J shed 4 bases, with 8 bases lying between them. This record belongs to a study of a mutant IDH1 vaccine in newly diagnosed glioma. In the study overall: Vaccination of patients was performed eight times, in weeks 1, 3, 5, 7, 11, 15, 19 and 23. Every participant had undergone radiotherapy, temozolomide, or both before, and most underwent both.

The data were produced by immunoSEQ multiplex PCR, yet TCRdb's version contains in-frame clones alone and is incomplete. The sample lists approximately 64,000 clones, approximately 84% occurring once. Study conclusions and caveats: Researchers report vaccine-induced immune responses in about 93% of patients.

Time point in this sample: week 11, during vaccination. Vaccination comprised doses that each held 300 ug of mutant IDH1 20-mer peptide, plus topical imiquimod. The origin of this receptor is a woman aged 45-65 years with glioma. Specimen: PBMCs, collected from a glioma patient whose treatment included an IDH1 peptide vaccine. The rearrangement links TRBV2 to TRBJ1-6, with D unresolved. The CDR3 DNA follows: TGTGCCAGCACCGGACGGTATAATTCACCCCTCCACTTT. Translation: CASTGRYNSPLHF.